Listed below are T cell receptor beta chains from one sample, sequenced in a study of blood T cells in healthy people across ages. TCRdb recomputed calls from the 5' RACE reads with MiXCR, one row per CDR3 protein. Here the sample spans more than 650,000 distinct CDR3 sequences, roughly 50% being singletons. Source material: blood. All receptors derive from a man older than 75 in good health. Each CDR3 is given with its conserved first and last residue. D genes are given only for firm matches. Some rows have no size entry. The others give once, few or many, or a class for an expanded clone.

size	D	V	J	CDR3	DNA
NA	TRBD2	TRBV29-1	TRBJ2-3	CSVRSGLAADAYF	TGCAGCGTTCGTAGTGGACTAGCGGCGGACGCGTATTTT
few	TRBD1	TRBV20-1	TRBJ2-3	CSAPQGAVADTQYF	TGCAGTGCTCCACAGGGGGCAGTGGCAGATACGCAGTATTTT
NA	NA	TRBV15	TRBJ2-1	CTTSRDRGAYNEQFF	TGTACCACCAGCAGAGATCGAGGGGCCTACAATGAGCAGTTCTTC
NA	TRBD1	TRBV5-1	TRBJ2-7	CASSSPETGSSYEQYF	TGCGCCAGCAGCTCCCCGGAGACAGGGAGCTCCTACGAGCAGTACTTC
few	TRBD2	TRBV20-1	TRBJ2-3	CSAHGGWEGRTDTQYF	TGCAGTGCCCACGGGGGGTGGGAGGGCCGGACAGATACGCAGTATTTT
NA	TRBD1	TRBV6-5	TRBJ2-1	CASSRQGGEQFF	TGTGCCAGCAGCCGACAGGGCGGTGAGCAGTTCTTC
few	TRBD2	TRBV7-6	TRBJ2-1	CASAGLAGASYNEQFF	TGTGCCAGCGCGGGACTAGCGGGAGCTTCCTACAATGAGCAGTTCTTC
NA	TRBD2	TRBV5-1	TRBJ2-1	CASSPSGVAGGNEQFF	TGCGCCAGCAGCCCGTCTGGCGTAGCGGGAGGAAATGAGCAGTTCTTC
NA	NA	TRBV7-9	TRBJ1-2	CASSKGAVYTF	TGTGCCAGCAGCAAAGGGGCTGTCTACACCTTC
few	NA	TRBV12-5	TRBJ2-7	CASGLGEHEQYF	TGTGCTAGTGGTTTGGGAGAGCACGAGCAGTACTTC
NA	NA	TRBV12-3/TRBV12-4	TRBJ2-1	CASSSRAAGDEQFF	TGTGCCAGCAGTTCCCGGGCCGCGGGCGATGAGCAGTTCTTC
NA	NA	TRBV7-2	TRBJ1-4	CASSSRAAATNEKLFF	TGTGCCAGCAGCTCCAGGGCGGCCGCAACTAATGAAAAACTGTTTTTT
NA	NA	TRBV15	TRBJ2-7	CATSRESGAYEQYF	TGTGCCACCAGCAGAGAATCGGGGGCCTACGAGCAGTACTTC
NA	NA	TRBV27	TRBJ1-5	CASSQRSTEPQHF	TGTGCCAGCAGTCAAAGGTCCACAGAGCCCCAGCATTTT
NA	TRBD2	TRBV12-3/TRBV12-4	TRBJ2-5	CASSLGAGLAAQYF	TGTGCCAGCAGTTTAGGGGCGGGACTAGCAGCCCAGTACTTC
NA	NA	TRBV29-1	TRBJ2-1	CSVRASLHNEQFF	TGCAGCGTTAGGGCTAGTCTCCACAATGAGCAGTTCTTC
few	NA	TRBV7-2	TRBJ1-5	CASSLGGDSNQPQHF	TGTGCCAGCAGCTTAGGCGGAGATAGCAATCAGCCCCAGCATTTT
NA	TRBD1	TRBV10-3	TRBJ1-1	CAISEGQGGGPNTEAFF	TGTGCCATCAGTGAGGGACAGGGCGGTGGCCCAAACACTGAAGCTTTCTTT
once	NA	TRBV5-6	TRBJ1-5	CASSLSRWRTMGNQPQHF	TGTGCCAGCAGCTTGTCCAGGTGGAGGACGATGGGCAATCAGCCCCAGCATTTT
once	TRBD2	TRBV5-1	TRBJ2-3	CASSAGLARSAYF	TGCGCCAGCAGCGCCGGACTAGCGAGAAGCGCGTATTTT
NA	NA	TRBV14	TRBJ2-1	CASSPVGMTSEQFF	TGTGCCAGCAGCCCGGTGGGTATGACGAGTGAGCAGTTCTTC
NA	TRBD1	TRBV5-1	TRBJ1-1	CASSTDRGYKRTFF	TGCGCCAGCAGCACAGACAGGGGGTATAAACGAACTTTCTTT
few	NA	TRBV6-6	TRBJ1-1	CASSFSGGEAFF	TGTGCCAGCAGCTTTTCCGGGGGTGAAGCTTTCTTT
NA	TRBD2	TRBV20-1	TRBJ2-5	CSARVRTSGGTGTQYF	TGCAGTGCTAGAGTCAGAACTAGCGGGGGGACCGGGACCCAGTACTTC
NA	TRBD2	TRBV7-2	TRBJ2-7	CASSLTSGRYNEQYF	TGTGCCAGCAGCTTAACTAGCGGGAGATACAATGAGCAGTACTTC
few	NA	TRBV29-1	TRBJ2-1	CSVERRDGLNEQFF	TGCAGCGTCGAACGGCGGGACGGGTTGAATGAGCAGTTCTTC
NA	NA	TRBV2	TRBJ2-5	CASSGLGETQYF	TGTGCCAGCAGTGGGCTAGGGGAGACCCAGTACTTC
NA	TRBD2	TRBV20-1	TRBJ2-7	CSAKRLAGVGNEQYF	TGCAGTGCCAAACGACTAGCGGGAGTGGGGAATGAGCAGTACTTC
NA	TRBD1	TRBV27	TRBJ2-6	CASGDRSYSGANVLTF	TGTGCCAGCGGGGACAGAAGTTACTCTGGGGCCAACGTCCTGACTTTC
NA	NA	TRBV29-1	TRBJ2-5	CSSVGGRQETQYF	TGCAGCTCTGTGGGTGGGCGGCAAGAGACCCAGTACTTC
NA	NA	TRBV7-9	TRBJ2-5	CASSFPGQTSSTQYF	TGTGCCAGCAGCTTCCCCGGACAGACCTCTTCGACCCAGTACTTC
NA	NA	TRBV28	TRBJ2-7	CASSSSLQGLMYEQYF	TGTGCCAGCAGCTCCTCTCTTCAGGGTTTGATGTACGAGCAGTACTTC
NA	TRBD2	TRBV7-9	TRBJ2-7	CASSSPRLAGVGEQYF	TGTGCCAGCAGCTCCCCCCGACTAGCGGGAGTGGGGGAGCAGTACTTC
many	TRBD2	TRBV10-3	TRBJ2-7	CAITGLAGGEQYF	TGTGCCATCACGGGACTAGCGGGAGGCGAGCAGTACTTC
once	NA	TRBV5-1	TRBJ2-5	CASSLGVRRDATLQETQYF	TGCGCCAGCAGCTTGGGGGTTCGCAGGGACGCTACCTTACAAGAGACCCAGTACTTC
few	TRBD1	TRBV7-9	TRBJ2-4	CASSRDRRKNIQYF	TGTGCCAGCAGCCGGGACAGGAGGAAAAACATTCAGTACTTC
few	NA	TRBV20-1	TRBJ2-5	CSARDGGRNGETQYF	TGCAGTGCTAGAGATGGGGGTCGGAATGGGGAGACCCAGTACTTC
NA	TRBD1	TRBV28	TRBJ2-7	CASGTGVNYEQYF	TGTGCCAGCGGGACAGGGGTCAACTACGAGCAGTACTTC
NA	TRBD2	TRBV12-5	TRBJ2-7	CASGFAGGHEQYF	TGTGCTAGTGGTTTTGCGGGGGGCCACGAGCAGTACTTC
NA	TRBD2	TRBV20-1	TRBJ2-3	CSATTSGNAATQYF	TGCAGTGCCACCACTAGCGGGAACGCAGCTACGCAGTATTTT
NA	TRBD2	TRBV7-2	TRBJ2-3	CASSLGGSSSTDTQYF	TGTGCCAGCAGCTTAGGCGGGAGTAGTAGCACAGATACGCAGTATTTT
NA	TRBD1	TRBV20-1	TRBJ2-1	CSARGTVNNEQFF	TGCAGTGCAAGAGGGACAGTGAACAATGAGCAGTTCTTC
many	TRBD2	TRBV7-3	TRBJ2-3	CASSPLAGAPDTQYF	TGTGCCAGCAGCCCCCTAGCGGGAGCCCCCGATACGCAGTATTTT
NA	NA	TRBV2	TRBJ2-6	CASSYMSSGANVLTF	TGTGCCAGCAGTTACATGTCCTCTGGGGCCAACGTCCTGACTTTC
few	NA	TRBV12-3/TRBV12-4	TRBJ1-5	CASSLNYRDSNQPQHF	TGTGCCAGCAGCCTTAACTACAGGGATAGCAATCAGCCCCAGCATTTT
once	NA	TRBV6-2/TRBV6-3	TRBJ2-1	CASSYAGLTEQFF	TGTGCCAGCAGTTACGCAGGGCTTACTGAGCAGTTCTTC
NA	NA	TRBV2	TRBJ1-2	CASSQRSGSMTANYGYTF	TGTGCCAGCAGCCAGAGATCGGGCAGCATGACTGCTAACTATGGCTACACCTTC
NA	TRBD1	TRBV6-5	TRBJ2-7	CASSPGQTTYEQYF	TGTGCCAGCAGTCCGGGACAGACAACCTACGAGCAGTACTTC
NA	NA	TRBV24-1	TRBJ1-3	CATSGQGNGNTIYF	TGTGCCACCAGTGGCCAGGGCAACGGAAACACCATATATTTT
NA	TRBD1	TRBV20-1	TRBJ1-6	CSKDRVGNSPLHF	TGCAGTAAAGACAGGGTGGGGAATTCACCCCTCCACTTT
NA	NA	TRBV12-3/TRBV12-4	TRBJ2-1	CASSFRTGPSNEQFF	TGTGCCAGCAGTTTCAGAACCGGGCCCTCCAATGAGCAGTTCTTC
few	NA	TRBV29-1	TRBJ2-6	CSGVSGANVLTF	TGCAGCGGAGTCTCTGGGGCCAACGTCCTGACTTTC
NA	NA	TRBV12-3/TRBV12-4	TRBJ2-3	CASSLAGDWHRYAYF	TGTGCCAGCAGTTTAGCCGGGGACTGGCACAGATACGCGTATTTT
NA	TRBD2	TRBV12-3/TRBV12-4	TRBJ2-1	CASSPPSGAVPISYNEQFF	TGTGCCAGCAGTCCCCCTAGCGGGGCAGTACCAATCTCCTACAATGAGCAGTTCTTC
few	NA	TRBV5-1	TRBJ2-1	CASSLLAGIDEQFF	TGCGCCAGCAGCTTGCTGGCAGGGATCGATGAGCAGTTCTTC